What follows are 25 T cell receptor beta chains derived from one specimen sequenced in a study of cytomegalovirus exposure and HLA in healthy donors. Primers included in the PCR were 60 Vbeta and 13 Jbeta primers. TCRdb keeps only in-frame clones here, not all; method: immunoSEQ multiplex PCR. The sample shows more than 150,000 clones, under 85% of them seen only once. Sequencing was performed on PBMCs. Receptors were obtained from a man between 50 and 59 years old in good health and CMV-seronegative.

The chain couples TRBV28 to TRBJ2-7; weak D call: TRBD2 (6 bases). From germline, CDR1 is MDHEN and CDR2 SYDVKM. Trimming took 5 bases from V and 0 from J, leaving 14 bases between them. This CDR3 spans 15 amino acids. The CDR3 is CASSARGIISYEQYF. CDR3 in DNA: TGTGCCAGCAGTGCGCGGGGCATAATCTCCTACGAGCAGTACTTC.

This chain connects TRBV11-3 to TRBJ2-1; D is undetermined. The CDR3 covers 13 residues. In germline, CDR1 is SGHNT, CDR2 YENEEA. Trimming took off 1 base at V and 9 bases at J, with 10 bases between the two ends. The CDR3 region has the DNA TGTGCCAGCAGCTTAGGGCCCCCATTTGAGCAGTTCTTC. This gives the protein CASSLGPPFEQFF.

V usage is TRBV14 and J usage is TRBJ2-1; 13 bases align to TRBD2. CDR1 and CDR2 (germline): SGHDN, FVKESK. The CDR3 has 16 amino acids. V dropped 4 bases and J dropped 4; count of bases not matched to a gene: 4. The CDR3 DNA reads TGTGCCAGCAGCCGGCAGGGACTAGCGGGGTACAATGAGCAGTTCTTC. Its translation is CASSRQGLAGYNEQFF. The whole variable domain, filled in from reference TRBV14 and TRBJ2-1, reads EAGVTQFPSHSVIEKGQTVTLRCDPISGHDNLYWYRRVMGKEIKFLLHFVKESKQDESGMPNNRFLAERTGGTYSTLKVQPAELEDSGVYFCASSRQGLAGYNEQFFGPGTRLTVL.

V usage is TRBV7-2 and J usage is TRBJ2-5, with D possibly being TRBD1 (5 bases). V lost 5 bases to trimming and J lost 5 bases, with 12 bases between them. This CDR3 is built from 13 residues. Germline V gene lookup returns CDR1 SGHTA and CDR2 FQGNSA. The CDR3 here is CASSPGIGETQYF. CDR3 in DNA: TGTGCCAGCAGCCCAGGGATAGGGGAGACCCAGTACTTC.

This chain joins TRBV7-2 and TRBJ1-2, with 7 nucleotides matching TRBD1. V was pared by 4 bases and J by 4 bases, with 12 bases of the junction left unmatched. Germline CDR1 is SGHTA and CDR2 is FQGNSA. The CDR3 is 16 residues long. CDR3 sequence: CASSWGQTGDSYGYTF. Written as DNA, the CDR3 is TGTGCCAGCAGCTGGGGACAGACCGGAGACAGCTATGGCTACACCTTC.

The V and J genes are TRBV19 and TRBJ2-5, with TRBD2 matching 7 bases. The CDR3 is 13 amino acids. Germline V lookup: CDR1 LNHDA, CDR2 SQIVND (reference sequence). Trimming took 7 bases from V and 5 from J; bases not matched to a gene: 7. CDR3 bases: TGTGCCAGTACTCTGAGCGGGACTGAGACCCAGTACTTC. Protein sequence: CASTLSGTETQYF.

V is TRBV12-1 and J is TRBJ2-2; the D call in the table, TRBD2, was not verified against the DNA. TRBV12-1 is deemed a pseudogene. The CDR3 spans 15 residues. CDR3 in DNA: TGTGCCAGCAGCCCCCGGGTAGCGAACACCGGGGAGCTGTTTTTT. Protein: CASSPRVANTGELFF.

The chain is built from TRBV7-2 and TRBJ2-3; 8 nucleotides align to TRBD2. Trimming removed 5 bases from V and 7 bases from J; junction bases left unmatched: 8. CDR1 SGHTA and CDR2 FQGNSA come from the germline V gene. The CDR3 runs 14 residues. The CDR3 DNA sequence: TGTGCCAGCAGCCAGGACGCGGGGGGCAATACGCAGTATTTT. This encodes CASSQDAGGNTQYF.

This chain links TRBV18 with TRBJ2-3; TRBD2 matches at 7 bases. The V gene's germline CDR1 is KGHSH and CDR2 LQKENI. The CDR3 covers 15 residues. V shed 4 bases and J 1 base; nucleotides not matched to a gene: 5. CDR3: CASSLAGAGTDTQYF. The CDR3 DNA follows: TGTGCCAGCTCACTGGCGGGAGCAGGCACAGATACGCAGTATTTT.

In the case of this clone: At one boundary the junction diverges from the germline segment, which might be a read error. The rearrangement uses TRBV7-7 and TRBJ1-5; D unclear. Per germline, CDR1 SSHAT and CDR2 FNYEAQ (reference sequence). The CDR3 sequence is 13 residues long. CDR3 in amino acids: CASSLSVNQPQHF. The DNA of the CDR3 is TGTGCTAGCAGCTTATCTGTCAATCAGCCCCAGCATTTT.

This chain links TRBV5-1 with TRBJ2-2; possibly TRBD2 for D (6 bases). Deletions cut 5 bases from V and 4 bases from J, with 15 bases between. The CDR3 is 15 residues long. Looked up from germline, CDR1 is SGHRS and CDR2 is YFSETQ. In DNA form, the CDR3 reads TGCGCCAGCAGTTACAACGGGAGCCCCACCGGGGAGCTGTTTTTT. Translating gives CASSYNGSPTGELFF.

The chain has TRBV28 and TRBJ1-2, with 8 bases fitting TRBD1. The CDR3 is 13 residues long. The V and J ends lost 6 bases and 7 bases, in that order; junction bases with no gene match: 7. From germline, CDR1 is MDHEN and CDR2 SYDVKM. The CDR3 loop reads CASSKDRASGYTF. DNA of the CDR3: TGTGCCAGCAGCAAGGACAGGGCTAGTGGCTACACCTTC.

This clone showed up just a few times. The chain employs TRBV5-1 and TRBJ1-4; 8 positions match TRBD1. From germline, CDR1 is SGHRS and CDR2 YFSETQ. This CDR3 spans 14 amino acids. The V and J ends lost 4 bases and 6 bases, in that order; junction bases with no gene match: 5. The CDR3 region is CASSHRGEDEKLFF. CDR3 DNA: TGCGCCAGCAGCCACAGGGGGGAGGATGAAAAACTGTTTTTT.

This chain joins TRBV21-1 and TRBJ1-4; the table's D call TRBD1 went unverified against the DNA. TRBV21-1 is termed a pseudogene. CDR3 size: 19 residues. CDR3 coding DNA: TGTGCCAGCAGCAAATCGCCCCGGACAGGGTATGGGACTAATGAAAAACTGTTTTTT. Its translation: CASSKSPRTGYGTNEKLFF.

The V call is TRBV30, the J call TRBJ2-3; 8 bases are shared with TRBD1. With V trimmed by 3 bases and J by 6 bases, 5 bases remained unmatched. Germline V CDR1 and CDR2: GTSNPN, SVGIG (reference sequence). This CDR3 has 13 residues. DNA for the CDR3: TGTGCCTGGAGGGACAGGGCCCAGGATACGCAGTATTTT. Translating it yields CAWRDRAQDTQYF.

The chain couples TRBV19 to TRBJ1-2; D possibly corresponds to TRBD1 (5 bases). V was trimmed by 1 base and J by 3 bases, leaving 12 bases between them. Germline-derived CDR1 and CDR2 are LNHDA and SQIVND (reference sequence). The CDR3 consists of 15 residues. The CDR3 sequence is CASSIGPGLDYGYTF. Here the CDR3 DNA reads TGTGCCAGTAGTATAGGCCCGGGACTCGACTATGGCTACACCTTC.

The rearrangement links TRBV9 to TRBJ2-2, with D tentatively TRBD1 (6 bases). Trimming removed 0 bases at V and 5 bases at J, with 11 bases between. The CDR3 totals 15 residues. From germline, CDR1 is SGDLS and CDR2 YYNGEE. The CDR3 sequence is CASSVVQGRTGELFF. In nucleotides, the CDR3 is TGTGCCAGCAGCGTAGTCCAGGGGCGAACCGGGGAGCTGTTTTTT.

V and J are TRBV19 and TRBJ1-5; 7 bases fit TRBD1. This CDR3 comprises 14 residues. From germline, CDR1 is LNHDA and CDR2 SQIVND (reference sequence). V lost 6 bases and J lost 4; bases outside the gene matches: 6. The CDR3: CASRDGQANQPQHF. Written as DNA, the CDR3 is TGTGCCAGTAGGGACGGACAGGCTAATCAGCCCCAGCATTTT.

CDR3: CASSLAVAGTGELFF. CDR3 sequence (DNA): TGTGCCAGCAGCTTGGCGGTAGCGGGAACCGGGGAGCTGTTTTTT. The chain uses TRBV5-8 and TRBJ2-2; 8 nucleotides align to TRBD2. The CDR3 extends over 15 amino acids. Germline V gene data show CDR1 as SGHTS and CDR2 as YDEGEE. Germline trimming cut 0 bases from V and 5 bases from J; bases unmatched to any gene: 3. Looking up the rest from reference TRBV5-8 and TRBJ2-2 gives the full variable domain: EAGVTQSPTHLIKTRGQQATLRCSPISGHTSVYWYQQALGLGLQFLLWYDEGEERNRGNFPPRFSGRQFPNYSSELNVNALELEDSALYLCASSLAVAGTGELFFGEGSRLTVL.

The J gene is TRBJ2-6, the V gene TRBV18; the D gene is possibly TRBD1 (6 bases). The CDR3 has 17 amino acids. The V gene's germline CDR1 is KGHSH and CDR2 LQKENI. V lost 6 bases, J lost 1 base, and 16 bases lay in between. CDR3 protein: CASSFSGVRSGANVLTF. The DNA for the CDR3 is TGTGCCAGCTCTTTCTCAGGGGTTCGGTCTGGGGCCAACGTCCTGACTTTC.

The rearrangement uses TRBV6-1 and TRBJ1-1; possible D gene TRBD1, 5 bases. Trimming pared 6 bases from V and 4 bases from J, leaving 12 bases between. Germline loops: CDR1 MNHNS, CDR2 SASEGT. This CDR3 is 13 amino acids long. The CDR3 nucleotides read TGTGCCAGCAGCCCGGTGGGGGGCACTGAAGCTTTCTTT. This encodes CASSPVGGTEAFF.

The chain joins TRBV18 to TRBJ2-7, with D tentatively TRBD1 (6 bases). The CDR3 is 15 amino acids. The V and J ends lost 6 bases and 2 bases respectively, with 17 bases between them. The germline V gene has CDR1 KGHSH and CDR2 LQKENI. The CDR3 reads CASSRGVGGPYEQYF. The CDR3, as DNA: TGTGCCAGCTCTCGCGGCGTAGGGGGTCCCTACGAGCAGTACTTC. Full variable domain (outside the CDR3, taken from reference TRBV18 and TRBJ2-7): NAGVMQNPRHLVRRRGQEARLRCSPMKGHSHVYWYRQLPEEGLKFMVYLQKENIIDESGMPKERFSAEFPKEGPSILRIQQVVRGDSAAYFCASSRGVGGPYEQYFGPGTRLTVT.

The V and J genes are TRBV18 and TRBJ1-6, with D hard to call. The CDR3 has 16 residues. Germline CDR1 and CDR2: KGHSH and LQKENI. The V end was cut by 2 bases, the J end by 3 bases, with 11 bases between. In DNA, the CDR3 is TGTGCCAGCTCACCATACCCAGCGGGCTATAATTCACCCCTCCACTTT. The encoded protein is CASSPYPAGYNSPLHF. Combining the CDR3 with reference TRBV18 and TRBJ1-6 gives the whole variable domain NAGVMQNPRHLVRRRGQEARLRCSPMKGHSHVYWYRQLPEEGLKFMVYLQKENIIDESGMPKERFSAEFPKEGPSILRIQQVVRGDSAAYFCASSPYPAGYNSPLHFGNGTRLTVT.

V is TRBV27 and J is TRBJ1-5, with D perhaps TRBD1 (6 bases). This CDR3 region has 12 residues. CDR1 and CDR2 from the germline V gene are MNHEY and SMNVEV (reference sequence). V was pared by 9 bases and J by 4 bases, with 10 bases between. In nucleotides, the CDR3 is TGTGCCAGTGGACAGAGAAATCAGCCCCAGCATTTT. Residues: CASGQRNQPQHF.

V and J are TRBV5-6 and TRBJ2-5; 7 bases agree with TRBD2. Germline V gene data show CDR1 as SGHDT and CDR2 as YYEEEE. V lost 0 bases and J lost 0; bases outside the gene matches: 11. The CDR3 is made up of 18 amino acids. The CDR3 loop is CASSLAYSAGTNQETQYF. CDR3 coding DNA: TGTGCCAGCAGCTTGGCCTACTCCGCCGGGACTAACCAAGAGACCCAGTACTTC.